What follows are 13 T cell receptor beta chains derived from one specimen sequenced in a study of spatial heterogeneity in lung cancer. Study outcomes and limitations: Expanded intratumoral alpha and beta TCR counts tracked tumor mutation counts.

TCRdb re-called the 5' RACE reads with MiXCR, one entry per CDR3 protein. The table shows roughly 2,500 distinct CDR3 sequences, with about a fifth occurring only once. Time point indicated: sample taken at primary tumor resection. These TCRs are of unknown antigen specificity. The sample was lung tumor tissue, taken at surgery. The receptors originated from a male donor with early-stage non-small cell lung cancer.

Ten or more counts support this clonotype. This beta chain is an off-target read within a library intended for alpha chains, so its frequency means little. V usage is TRBV6-5 and J usage is TRBJ1-2, with a tentative D call TRBD1 (5 bases). V lost 2 bases, J lost 4 bases, and 17 bases lay in between. Germline V lookup: CDR1 MNHEY, CDR2 SVGAGI. The CDR3 extends over 16 amino acids. The CDR3, as DNA: TGTGCCAGCAGTTACAAGGACGCAGGGAGCGGCTATGGCTACACCTTC. Protein sequence: CASSYKDAGSGYGYTF.

This clonotype was recorded at least ten times. The library was built for alpha chains, so this beta chain is an off-target read and its size means little. The gene calls are TRBV5-1 and TRBJ1-3; D is perhaps TRBD1 (5 bases). The CDR3 consists of 15 residues. Trimming removed 7 bases from V and 0 bases from J, with 14 bases in between. Germline CDR1 SGHRS, CDR2 YFSETQ. The CDR3, as DNA: TGCGCCAGCGGGCAGGGCTCCAGCTCTGGAAACACCATATATTTT. Amino acid sequence: CASGQGSSSGNTIYF.

This clonotype is medium-sized within its sample. In a library made to pick up alpha chains, this beta chain is a stray read with a size that means little. The V gene is TRBV19, the J gene TRBJ2-1; 8 nucleotides agree with TRBD2. This CDR3 contains 15 residues. Germline assignment: CDR1 LNHDA and CDR2 SQIVND (reference sequence). With 2 bases clipped from V and 7 bases from J, the junction kept 7 bases outside the gene matches. The CDR3 loop reads CASSITTSAGNEQFF. As DNA, the CDR3 is TGTGCCAGTAGTATAACGACTAGCGCCGGGAATGAGCAGTTCTTC.

This clonotype is categorized as medium-sized. The size of this beta chain means little, since it is a stray read in a library made for alpha chains. The V and J genes are TRBV9 and TRBJ2-3, with D tentatively TRBD2 (5 bases). V lost 3 bases and J 5 bases, leaving 13 bases between the germline ends. This CDR3 region has 14 residues. Germline V gene sequence: CDR1 SGDLS, CDR2 YYNGEE. The CDR3 sequence: CASSEDGGRDTQYF. CDR3 DNA: TGTGCCAGCAGCGAAGACGGAGGTAGAGATACGCAGTATTTT.

A word on this clonotype: This beta chain was picked up by a library intended for alpha chains and is off target, so its count carries little meaning. This chain connects TRBV19 to TRBJ1-5; possible D gene TRBD1, 6 bases. Germline values: CDR1 LNHDA, CDR2 SQIVND (reference sequence). The V and J ends lost 6 bases and 3 bases respectively, with 24 bases between them. This CDR3 region has 18 residues. The CDR3 region has the DNA TGTGCCAGTAGCCTAAACCCATATCAGGGGCGCGACAATCAGCCCCAGCATTTT. Protein product: CASSLNPYQGRDNQPQHF.

Comments on this clonotype: This may come from a read error, since a much larger clone is one base off. This beta chain is an unintended read in a library built for alpha chains; its size means little. The chain has TRBV6-1 and TRBJ1-2, with D unclear. Per germline, CDR1 MNHNS and CDR2 SASEGT. The CDR3 sequence is 11 residues long. The CDR3 sequence: CVSNKSNGYTF. CDR3 DNA: TGTGTCAGCAATAAGTCGAACGGCTACACCTTC.

In the case of this clonotype: Since it is a stray read in a library aimed at alpha chains, this beta chain has a size that is not meaningful. This chain joins TRBV12-3 or TRBV12-4 and TRBJ2-5; D is unresolved. The CDR3 consists of 13 residues. Deletions cut 2 bases from V and 3 bases from J, with 7 bases between. CDR3 coding DNA: TGTGCCAGCAGTTTAAGGCAGGAAGAGACCCAGTACTTC. It specifies CASSLRQEETQYF.

This clonotype is judged medium-sized (0.01 to 0.1%). As an off-target read in a library built for alpha chains, this beta chain has a frequency of little significance. The rearrangement uses TRBV6-1 and TRBJ1-3; possible D gene TRBD1, 5 bases. From germline, CDR1 is MNHNS and CDR2 SASEGT. The CDR3 covers 13 residues. Trimming stripped 8 bases from V and 4 bases from J, with 12 bases between. The CDR3 is CASGGEGGNTIYF. Here the CDR3 DNA reads TGTGCCAGCGGGGGTGAGGGAGGAAACACCATATATTTT.

This clonotype is deemed large. With the library built for alpha chains, this beta chain is off target and its frequency is not meaningful. The CDR3 loop is CASEGDRGLYNEQFF. CDR3 nucleotides: TGTGCCAGTGAGGGGGACAGGGGCTTGTACAATGAGCAGTTCTTC. This chain joins TRBV19 and TRBJ2-1, with 10 bases fitting TRBD1. Germline loops: CDR1 LNHDA, CDR2 SQIVND (reference sequence). CDR3 length: 15 residues. J lost 4 bases, V lost 8 bases, and 8 bases had no gene match.

In the case of this clonotype: Little can be read into the size of this beta chain, an off-target read in a library designed for alpha chains. V gene TRBV20-1 combines with J gene TRBJ2-3; possible D gene TRBD2, 6 bases. The V gene lost 0 bases and the J gene lost 1 base, with 11 bases spanning the gap. There are 15 residues in the CDR3. Looked up from germline, CDR1 is DFQATT and CDR2 is SNEGSKA (reference sequence). For the CDR3, the DNA is TGCAGTGCTAGAGATGGGGGGATGGGCACAGATACGCAGTATTTT. It specifies CSARDGGMGTDTQYF.

By frequency in the sample, this clonotype is medium-sized. This beta chain was picked up by a library intended for alpha chains and is off target, so its count carries little meaning. The chain joins TRBV7-2 to TRBJ1-1; no definite D call. Germline V lookup: CDR1 SGHTA, CDR2 FQGNSA. The CDR3 loop spans 13 amino acids. V shed 1 base and J shed 1 base, with 4 bases lying between them. For the CDR3, the DNA is TGTGCCAGCAGCTTAGGACAGAACACTGAAGCTTTCTTT. This sequence encodes CASSLGQNTEAFF. The full variable domain, in which reference TRBV7-2 and TRBJ1-1 provide the parts outside the CDR3, is GAGVSQSPSNKVTEKGKDVELRCDPISGHTALYWYRQSLGQGLEFLIYFQGNSAPDKSGLPSDRFSAERTGGSVSTLTIQRTQQEDSAVYLCASSLGQNTEAFFGQGTRLTVV.

This clonotype was detected ten times or more. This beta chain was picked up by a library intended for alpha chains and is off target, so its count carries little meaning. The chain carries TRBV6-5 and TRBJ2-3, with D tentatively TRBD2 (6 bases). Germline values: CDR1 MNHEY, CDR2 SVGAGI. The CDR3 totals 17 residues. Trimming pared 0 bases from V and 4 bases from J, leaving 17 bases between. The CDR3 sequence is CASSYSKNSGRADTQYF. CDR3 in DNA: TGTGCCAGCAGTTACTCGAAGAATAGCGGTAGGGCAGATACGCAGTATTTT.

Comments on this clonotype: Within a library made for alpha chains, this beta chain is off target, and its count is uninformative. This sequence joins TRBV13 and TRBJ1-2; D not certain. Germline CDR1 PRHDT, CDR2 FYEKMQ (reference sequence). The ends were cut back, 4 bases at V and 11 bases at J, with 17 bases in the middle. This CDR3 contains 13 residues. CDR3: CASSSDMDVGYTF. The CDR3 region has the DNA TGTGCCAGCAGCTCAGACATGGACGTAGGTTACACCTTC.